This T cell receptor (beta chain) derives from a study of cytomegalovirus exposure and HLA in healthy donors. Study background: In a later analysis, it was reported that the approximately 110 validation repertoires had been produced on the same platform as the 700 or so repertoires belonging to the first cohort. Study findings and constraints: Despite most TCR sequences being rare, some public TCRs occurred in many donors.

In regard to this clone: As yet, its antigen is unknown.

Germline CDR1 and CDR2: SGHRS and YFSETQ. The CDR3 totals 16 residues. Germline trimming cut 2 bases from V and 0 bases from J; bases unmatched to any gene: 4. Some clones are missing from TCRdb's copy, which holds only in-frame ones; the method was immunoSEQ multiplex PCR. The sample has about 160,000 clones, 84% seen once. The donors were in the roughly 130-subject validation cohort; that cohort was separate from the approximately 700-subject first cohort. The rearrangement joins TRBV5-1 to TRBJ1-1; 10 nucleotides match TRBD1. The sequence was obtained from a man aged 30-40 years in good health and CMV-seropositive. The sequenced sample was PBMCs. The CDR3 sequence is CASSLQTGGMNTEAFF. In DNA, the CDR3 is TGCGCCAGCAGCTTACAGACAGGGGGCATGAACACTGAAGCTTTCTTT. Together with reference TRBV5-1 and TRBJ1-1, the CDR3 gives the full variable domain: KAGVTQTPRYLIKTRGQQVTLSCSPISGHRSVSWYQQTPGQGLQFLFEYFSETQRNKGNFPGRFSGRQFSNSRSEMNVSTLELGDSALYLCASSLQTGGMNTEAFFGQGTRLTVV.